This T cell receptor beta chain originates from a study of cytomegalovirus exposure and HLA in healthy donors. The study's findings and limits: Versus the roughly 700-donor mean, an Asian-associated ancestry cluster reportedly showed fewer N-insertions in a later analysis. A few of the chains that were CMV-associated were confirmed in vitro to be specific for CMV antigens. HLA restriction was apparent for most CMV-associated TCR beta chains in a later analysis.

A word on this clone: The antigen is not known.

It was with 60 Vbeta and 13 Jbeta primers that the PCR ran. Produced via immunoSEQ multiplex PCR; TCRdb's table is partial and in-frame only. Found here are about 94,000 clones, over 65% of them singletons; the top ten hold 10% to 13%. The sequence came from a human donor in good health. Material: PBMCs.

The CDR3 coding sequence is TGTGCCAGCAGTCGACAGGGGAGGAGAACCGGGGAGCTGTTTTTT. It codes for CASSRQGRRTGELFF. V and J are TRBV27 and TRBJ2-2; TRBD1 agrees at 8 bases. Looked up from germline, CDR1 is MNHEY and CDR2 is SMNVEV (reference sequence). The CDR3 is 15 amino acids. The V and J ends lost 5 bases and 5 bases, in that order; junction bases with no gene match: 7.